This T cell receptor (beta chain) is from a study of T cells in Graves' hyperthyroidism and ophthalmopathy. Study-level findings and limits: Model predictions of ophthalmopathy came a median approximately 6.8 months before onset.

TCR beta CDR3 regions were amplified from RNA transcripts. First-round RT-PCR with HTBI primers amplified the TCR CDR3 region. TCRdb re-analysed the multiplex PCR reads in MiXCR, keeping a single row per CDR3 protein. The sample comprises 300,000 to 500,000 distinct CDR3 sequences, around 15% of which are singletons, and around 28% rests with the top ten. Unmatched junction bases numbered 8, after V lost 3 bases and J lost 4 bases. The CDR3 extends over 16 amino acids. Per the germline V gene, CDR1 is MGHRA and CDR2 is YSYEKL. Note on this clonotype: As yet, its antigen is unknown.

Each ophthalmopathy patient scored at least 3 on the Clinical Activity Score and at least 4 on NOSPECS grade, with duration under 3 months. Patients were excluded for uncontrolled infection, other autoimmune disease, pregnancy or lactation. In making diagnoses, clinical symptoms, serum thyroxine and TRAb, thyroid ultrasound and orbital computed tomography were all used. The rearrangement uses TRBV4-1 and TRBJ2-7, with 11 bases fitting TRBD1. This clonotype was sampled from a man over 45 with Graves' ophthalmopathy. Sequencing input: blood. CDR3 in DNA: TGCGCCAGCAGCCACCTGGGGACAGGGGGTCTTTACGAGCAGTACTTC. Translated: CASSHLGTGGLYEQYF.